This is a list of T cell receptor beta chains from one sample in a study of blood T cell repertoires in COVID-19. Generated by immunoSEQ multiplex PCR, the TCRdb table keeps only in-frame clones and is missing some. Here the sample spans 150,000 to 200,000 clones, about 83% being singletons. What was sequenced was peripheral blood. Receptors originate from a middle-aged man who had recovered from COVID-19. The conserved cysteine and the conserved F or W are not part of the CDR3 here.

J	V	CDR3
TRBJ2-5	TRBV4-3	ASSQEGTTQETQY
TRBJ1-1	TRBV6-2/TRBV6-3	ASSSSDRMNTEAF
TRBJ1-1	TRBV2	ASGRTGGNTEAF
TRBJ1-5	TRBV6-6	ASSGHLRQPQH
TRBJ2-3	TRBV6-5	ASSSLGGGTDTQY
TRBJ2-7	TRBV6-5	ASSSGQGPYEQY
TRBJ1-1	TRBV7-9	ASSLKAPGNTEAF
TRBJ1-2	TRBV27	ASSPGTRGYT
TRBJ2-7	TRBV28	ASSRRDYPSYEQY
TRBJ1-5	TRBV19	ASSIVRTGSNQPQH
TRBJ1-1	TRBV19	ASTGVENTEAF
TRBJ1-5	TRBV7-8	ASSTAPWQLPNQPQH
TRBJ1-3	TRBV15	ATSRQPDRVRNTIY
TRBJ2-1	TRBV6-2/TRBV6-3	ASSYEQGTYSYNEQF
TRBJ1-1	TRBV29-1	SANYMNTEAF
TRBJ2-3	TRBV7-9	ASSPATSHYTQY
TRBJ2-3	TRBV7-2	ASSLGSGGRVAQY
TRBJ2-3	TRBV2	ASREDRGLGDTQY
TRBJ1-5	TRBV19	ASSGTGYSNQPQH
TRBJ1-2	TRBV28	ASSLTPTGIYGYT
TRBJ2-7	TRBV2	ASSPQGGRSYEQY
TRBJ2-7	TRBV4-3	ASSQDYPGPSYEQY
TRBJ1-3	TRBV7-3	ASSTGGGDTIY
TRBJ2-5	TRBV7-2	ASSSRLADRGTQY
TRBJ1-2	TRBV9	ASSGETRHGYT
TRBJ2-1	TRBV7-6	ASSLGTGSYNEQF
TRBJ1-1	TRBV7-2	ASSLATGRGTEAF
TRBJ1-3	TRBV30	AWSRISGNTIY
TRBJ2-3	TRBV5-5	ASSSEGTGPTDTQY
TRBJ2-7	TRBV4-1	ASSLRDTGYEQY
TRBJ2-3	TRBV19	ASNERGAVSDTQY
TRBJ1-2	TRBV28	ASSSGQRTYGYT
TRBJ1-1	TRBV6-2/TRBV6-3	ASSWVRGTEAF
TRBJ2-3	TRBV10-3	ATSEGGFTDTQY
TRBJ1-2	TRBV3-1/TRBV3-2	ASSQDSGGFYGYT
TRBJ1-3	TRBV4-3	ASSQDREGVGNTIY
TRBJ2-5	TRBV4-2	ASSQDPAGGLETQY
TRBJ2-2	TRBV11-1	ASSLESPGNTGELF
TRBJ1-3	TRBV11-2	ASKSQGTGNTIY
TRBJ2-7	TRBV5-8	ASSLGTGTYEQY
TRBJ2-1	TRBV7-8	ASSLARRTSGGNEQF
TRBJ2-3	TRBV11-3	ASSLDWSNTDTQY
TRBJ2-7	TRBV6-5	ASSRDRGLNEQY